The 15 T cell receptor beta chains below were found in one sample sequenced in a study of spatial heterogeneity in lung cancer. TCRdb used MiXCR to reprocess the 5' RACE reads, holding one entry per CDR3 protein. The table lists approximately 1,900 distinct CDR3 sequences, 15% to 20% of them singletons, with 45% to 50% in the top ten. Time point noted: sample taken at primary tumor resection. Researchers sequenced whole RNA taken from tumor, nontumor lung or frozen PBMC without sorting. Material: PBMCs, obtained at surgery. These receptor sequences come from a male donor with early-stage non-small cell lung cancer.

The chain recombines TRBV7-6 with TRBJ1-1, with D tentatively TRBD1 (5 bases). The germline CDR1 and CDR2 sequences are SGHVS and FNYEAQ. This CDR3 region has 14 residues. The ends were cut back, 5 bases at V and 3 bases at J, with 13 bases in the middle. The CDR3 loop reads CASSHGAQDTEAFF. CDR3 nucleotide sequence: TGTGCCAGCAGCCATGGGGCGCAGGACACTGAAGCTTTCTTT.

As to this clonotype: A read error may explain this, as a much larger clone is one base away. J is TRBJ1-1 and V is TRBV20-1, with D possibly being TRBD1 (5 bases). Germline values: CDR1 DFQATT, CDR2 SNEGSKA (reference sequence). The CDR3 covers 14 residues. In nucleotides, the CDR3 is TGCGGTGCTAGAGATGTGGGGGGGGACACTGAAGCTTTCTTT. Translated, it gives CGARDVGGDTEAFF.

By frequency in the sample, this clonotype is medium-sized. The genes are TRBV12-3 or TRBV12-4 and TRBJ2-7, with 8 positions matching TRBD2. Unmatched junction bases numbered 8, after V lost 3 bases and J lost 4 bases. This CDR3 region has 15 residues. CDR3 residues: CASSFQREREYEQYF. In DNA, the CDR3 is TGTGCCAGCAGTTTCCAGCGGGAGAGGGAATACGAGCAGTACTTC.

This clonotype is medium-sized. The rearrangement links TRBV7-3 to TRBJ2-1; 8 bases map to TRBD2. This CDR3 has 16 amino acids. Trimming removed 0 bases from V and 4 bases from J; junction bases left unmatched: 5. Germline V lookup: CDR1 SGHTA, CDR2 FQGTGA. The CDR3 nucleotides are TGTGCCAGCAGCTTAACGTCGACTAGCGCATACAATGAGCAGTTCTTC. It translates to CASSLTSTSAYNEQFF.

The chain joins TRBV5-6 to TRBJ1-1; D unclear. Trimming removed 7 bases from V and 0 bases from J, with 10 bases in between. CDR1 is SGHDT, CDR2 YYEEEE, per germline. The CDR3 has 13 amino acids. The CDR3 loop reads CASHVAMNTEAFF. CDR3 in DNA: TGTGCCAGCCACGTTGCCATGAACACTGAAGCTTTCTTT.

Within the sample, this clonotype is medium-sized. The chain has TRBV29-1 and TRBJ2-7, with D possibly being TRBD2 (5 bases). V was clipped by 7 bases and J by 6 bases, with 19 bases between them. Germline-derived CDR1 and CDR2 are SQVTM and ANQGSEA. The CDR3 extends over 13 amino acids. The CDR3 DNA reads as TGCAGCGCCAAAAACTTAGCGACCCGCGAGCAGTACTTC. Translation gives CSAKNLATREQYF.

Relative to its sample, this clonotype is medium-sized. CDR3 sequence reads: CASSFLGSGDSPLHF. DNA for the CDR3: TGCGCCAGCAGCTTTCTGGGGTCAGGGGATTCACCCCTCCACTTT. The gene calls are TRBV5-1 and TRBJ1-6; perhaps TRBD1 as D (6 bases). V was clipped by 2 bases and J by 8 bases, with 14 bases between them. CDR3 length: 15 amino acids. The V gene's germline CDR1 is SGHRS and CDR2 YFSETQ.

This clonotype was seen more than once but under ten times. The chain employs TRBV14 and TRBJ2-7; the D is unclear. Germline CDR1 and CDR2: SGHDN and FVKESK. The CDR3 sequence is 15 residues long. V gave up 0 bases and J gave up 0 bases, with 9 bases separating them. DNA for the CDR3: TGTGCCAGCAGCCAAGACCCGGCGAGCTCCTACGAGCAGTACTTC. This encodes CASSQDPASSYEQYF.

The rearrangement uses TRBV7-2 and TRBJ2-7, with TRBD2 as a possible D gene (6 bases). Germline CDR1 reads SGHTA; CDR2 reads FQGNSA. With 5 bases removed from V and 4 bases from J, the gap between germline ends came to 12 bases. CDR3 length: 13 amino acids. The DNA of the CDR3 is TGTGCCAGCAGCGTCGGGACTGTTTACGAGCAGTACTTC. Protein sequence: CASSVGTVYEQYF.

At least ten counts were recorded for this clonotype. The gene calls are TRBV15 and TRBJ2-7; 11 positions match TRBD1. The CDR3 extends over 14 amino acids. Germline V CDR1 and CDR2: LNHNV, YYDKDF (reference sequence). The V and J ends lost 5 bases and 4 bases, in that order; junction bases with no gene match: 4. CDR3 protein: CATSVDRGPYEQYF. For the CDR3, the DNA is TGTGCCACCAGCGTGGACAGGGGGCCGTACGAGCAGTACTTC.

This clonotype is medium-sized within its sample. The J gene is TRBJ2-7, the V gene TRBV29-1; TRBD1 matches 9 bases. The germline gives CDR1 SQVTM, CDR2 ANQGSEA. V trimming: 1 base; J trimming: 0 bases; junction bases outside the gene matches: 4. The CDR3 loop spans 15 amino acids. The CDR3: CSVEARDRASYEQYF. The CDR3, as DNA: TGCAGCGTTGAAGCTCGGGACAGGGCCTCCTACGAGCAGTACTTC.

A word on this clonotype: Germline is not matched at one junction end, which may reflect a read error. V usage is TRBV20-1 and J usage is TRBJ2-4, with 7 bases fitting TRBD2. Germline CDR1 DFQATT, CDR2 SNEGSKA (reference sequence). This CDR3 has 14 residues. CDR3 amino acids: CSAPQRGAKNFQYF. The CDR3 DNA reads as TGCAGTGCTCCACAGCGGGGAGCCAAAAACTTTCAGTACTTC.

This clonotype was seen a few times. This chain uses TRBV7-6 with TRBJ2-2; TRBD2 agrees at 12 bases. This CDR3 has 18 amino acids. The V and J ends lost 3 bases and 0 bases, in that order; junction bases with no gene match: 5. Germline V gene lookup returns CDR1 SGHVS and CDR2 FNYEAQ. The CDR3: CASSLPLAGGPNTGELFF. The CDR3 DNA follows: TGTGCCAGCAGCTTGCCACTAGCGGGAGGACCGAACACCGGGGAGCTGTTTTTT.

By sample share, this clonotype is medium-sized. The chain joins TRBV15 to TRBJ2-4; no reliable D call. This CDR3 region has 16 residues. Trimming removed 1 base from V and 2 bases from J, with 12 bases in between. Germline CDR1 reads LNHNV; CDR2 reads YYDKDF (reference sequence). The CDR3 sequence: CATSRVVATTKNIQYF. The CDR3 DNA is TGTGCCACCAGCAGAGTAGTTGCGACCACCAAAAACATTCAGTACTTC.

Many counts were recorded for this clonotype. The rearrangement links TRBV28 to TRBJ2-5; TRBD1 is a possible D gene (5 bases). Trimming stripped 3 bases from V and 7 bases from J, with 15 bases between. This CDR3 has 14 amino acids. Germline CDR1 and CDR2: MDHEN and SYDVKM. In DNA, the CDR3 is TGTGCCAGCAGTTTTTTCGACCTAAGGGGGACCCAGTACTTC. It yields the protein CASSFFDLRGTQYF. Full variable domain (outside the CDR3, taken from reference TRBV28 and TRBJ2-5): DVKVTQSSRYLVKRTGEKVFLECVQDMDHENMFWYRQDPGLGLRLIYFSYDVKMKEKGDIPEGYSVSREKKERFSLILESASTNQTSMYLCASSFFDLRGTQYFGPGTRLLVL.